One and the same sample provided the 16 T cell receptor beta chains below, sequenced in a study of T cells after yellow fever vaccination. TCRdb fed the 5' RACE reads into MiXCR, producing one record per CDR3 protein. The sample lists some 320,000 distinct CDR3 sequences; about 10% were seen once. The material was CD4+ T cells sorted from PBMCs, obtained 45 days after the yellow fever booster vaccination. These receptors came from a man younger than 35 who received the YFV17D yellow fever vaccine.

This clonotype came up a few times. The chain recombines TRBV5-1 with TRBJ2-1; no clear D. This CDR3 region has 12 residues. With 2 bases removed from V and 7 bases from J, the gap between germline ends came to 7 bases. Germline CDR1 is SGHRS and CDR2 is YFSETQ. CDR3 nucleotide sequence: TGCGCCAGCAGCTTCCCACCGAATGAGCAGTTCTTC. It translates to CASSFPPNEQFF.

The chain is built from TRBV9 and TRBJ1-1; D uncertain. V lost 4 bases and J 5 bases, leaving 15 bases between the germline ends. The germline CDR1 and CDR2 sequences are SGDLS and YYNGEE. The CDR3 contains 14 residues. For the CDR3, the DNA is TGTGCCAGCAGCCCTACCAACGCGGGGACTGAAGCTTTCTTT. Its protein product is CASSPTNAGTEAFF.

This clonotype was seen only a few times. The V gene is TRBV29-1, the J gene TRBJ2-2; the D call may be TRBD1 or TRBD2 (5 bases each). Trimming cost V 5 bases and J 1 base, with 14 bases left between them. This CDR3 is built from 15 residues. Per the germline V gene, CDR1 is SQVTM and CDR2 is ANQGSEA. The CDR3 DNA sequence: TGCAGCGTTCGTTTCGGGGCACTGAACACCGGGGAGCTGTTTTTT. It encodes CSVRFGALNTGELFF.

This chain joins TRBV5-1 and TRBJ2-7; TRBD1 aligns across 12 bases. The CDR3 totals 15 residues. With 4 bases clipped from V and 7 bases from J, the junction kept 9 bases outside the gene matches. CDR1 is SGHRS and CDR2 is YFSETQ in the germline V gene. The CDR3 loop is CASSLMGQGAEEQYF. The DNA of the CDR3 is TGCGCCAGCAGCCTCATGGGACAGGGGGCGGAAGAGCAGTACTTC.

This clonotype has only a few counts. The J gene is TRBJ1-6, the V gene TRBV7-8, with D perhaps matching TRBD1 (6 bases). Trimming stripped 3 bases from V and 7 bases from J, with 16 bases between. This CDR3 region has 16 residues. Germline values: CDR1 SGHVS, CDR2 FQNEAQ. The CDR3 nucleotides are TGTGCCAGCAGCTTTAGCGGACAGACCTTCAATTCACCCCTCCACTTT. Residues: CASSFSGQTFNSPLHF.

The V and J genes are TRBV5-5 and TRBJ1-4; 9 positions agree with TRBD1. Germline V lookup: CDR1 SGHKS, CDR2 YYEKEE (reference sequence). The length of the CDR3 is 14 residues. Germline trimming cut 1 base from V and 8 bases from J; bases unmatched to any gene: 3. In nucleotides, the CDR3 is TGTGCCAGCAGCTTGTGGACAGGGGTAGAAAAACTGTTTTTT. Translation gives CASSLWTGVEKLFF. Together with reference TRBV5-5 and TRBJ1-4, the CDR3 gives the full variable domain: DAGVTQSPTHLIKTRGQQVTLRCSPISGHKSVSWYQQVLGQGPQFIFQYYEKEERGRGNFPDRFSARQFPNYSSELNVNALLLGDSALYLCASSLWTGVEKLFFGSGTQLSVL.

This clonotype was seen a few times. This chain links TRBV7-9 with TRBJ2-1; perhaps TRBD1 as D (5 bases). The V end lost 2 bases, the J end lost 4 bases, and 15 bases lay between the germline ends. Germline V CDR1 and CDR2: SEHNR, FQNEAQ (reference sequence). The CDR3 is made up of 16 amino acids. The CDR3 bases are TGTGCCAGCAGCTTAATTGTGGCAGGGTGGTACAATGAGCAGTTCTTC. It specifies CASSLIVAGWYNEQFF.

This clonotype was observed at least ten times. This chain joins TRBV4-3 and TRBJ2-2, with TRBD1 identical over 9 bases. V shed 2 bases and J 6 bases; nucleotides not matched to a gene: 7. Germline loops: CDR1 LGHNA, CDR2 YSLEER. The CDR3 is made up of 16 amino acids. The CDR3 nucleotides read TGCGCCAGCAGCCAATACCGGGACAGGGACGCCGGGGAGCTGTTTTTT. Translation gives CASSQYRDRDAGELFF.

This clonotype was seen a few times. The V gene is TRBV9, the J gene TRBJ2-1; weak D call: TRBD1 (6 bases). This CDR3 is 15 amino acids long. Germline CDR1 and CDR2: SGDLS and YYNGEE. Trimming removed 2 bases at V and 4 bases at J, with 13 bases between. The CDR3 loop is CASSVSTGQYNEQFF. The CDR3 region has the DNA TGTGCCAGCAGCGTGAGTACGGGACAATACAATGAGCAGTTCTTC.

The chain has TRBV4-3 and TRBJ2-1; 7 nucleotides agree with TRBD2. Germline assignment: CDR1 LGHNA and CDR2 YSLEER. CDR3 length: 16 amino acids. V was pared by 3 bases and J by 3 bases, with 8 bases of the junction left unmatched. CDR3 in amino acids: CASSHVSGPFYNEQFF. CDR3 sequence (DNA): TGCGCCAGCAGCCACGTTAGCGGGCCCTTCTACAATGAGCAGTTCTTC.

This clonotype was found a few times. The chain joins TRBV2 to TRBJ2-7; perhaps TRBD1 as D (6 bases). Germline CDR1 is SNHLY and CDR2 is FYNNEI. The V end lost 6 bases, the J end lost 5 bases, and 14 bases lay between the germline ends. This CDR3 region has 13 residues. The CDR3 region has the DNA TGTGCCAGCAGCCCACAGGGAACCCACGAGCAGTACTTC. Its protein product is CASSPQGTHEQYF.

This clonotype was seen only a few times. The J gene is TRBJ1-2, the V gene TRBV28; no definite D call. The CDR3 covers 14 residues. V was pared by 3 bases and J by 6 bases, with 14 bases between. Per germline, CDR1 MDHEN and CDR2 SYDVKM. For the CDR3, the DNA is TGTGCCAGCAGTTTTCGTGCTGCGCAAGATGGCTACACCTTC. It encodes CASSFRAAQDGYTF.

This clonotype was observed a handful of times. The chain couples TRBV20-1 to TRBJ2-5, with a tentative D call TRBD2 (5 bases). Trimming took off 6 bases at V and 4 bases at J, with 12 bases between the two ends. Germline values: CDR1 DFQATT, CDR2 SNEGSKA (reference sequence). The CDR3 consists of 12 residues. In nucleotides, the CDR3 is TGCAGTGCCGGGGTGACCAGAGAGACCCAGTACTTC. This codes for CSAGVTRETQYF.

V is TRBV7-2 and J is TRBJ2-1, with 7 bases that match TRBD1. The CDR3 runs 16 residues. V lost 1 base, J lost 7 bases, and 10 bases stayed unmatched. CDR1 and CDR2 from the germline V gene are SGHTA and FQGNSA. CDR3 loop: CASSLGNTGTANEQFF. The CDR3 DNA follows: TGTGCCAGCAGCTTAGGGAACACCGGGACAGCGAATGAGCAGTTCTTC.

The chain has TRBV7-2 and TRBJ1-2; D is undetermined. The CDR3 has 15 residues. CDR1 and CDR2 (germline): SGHTA, FQGNSA. The ends were cut back, 3 bases at V and 5 bases at J, with 16 bases in the middle. The CDR3 region has the DNA TGTGCCAGCAGCTTCACGGACCGCGTCTGGTATGGCTACACCTTC. Amino acid sequence: CASSFTDRVWYGYTF.

The chain carries TRBV9 and TRBJ2-2, with D unclear. V was cut by 0 bases and J by 2 bases, with 5 bases left in between. Germline CDR1 SGDLS, CDR2 YYNGEE. There are 14 residues in the CDR3. The CDR3 protein is CASSVVPNTGELFF. The CDR3 coding sequence is TGTGCCAGCAGCGTAGTGCCTAACACCGGGGAGCTGTTTTTT.